The 20 T cell receptor gamma chains presented below share a single source sample, sequenced in a study of human gamma delta and Vdelta1 T cells. TCRdb reran clone calling via CATT on the PCR reads. Of some 2,800 gamma-chain clones listed, roughly 5.5% are singletons. Sequenced: naive CD27+ Vdelta1 gamma-delta T cells from blood. Receptors were obtained from a human donor in good health.

As for this clone: One junction end does not reproduce the germline sequence, and a read error may be involved. V is TRGV9 and J is TRGJP. No J segment appears in TCRdb, so it was assigned here by matching the sequence to germline. Germline CDR1 GITISATS, CDR2 ISYDGTV (reference sequence). The CDR3 extends over 18 amino acids. This chain's CDR3 is CALWEVIPQELGKKSKVF. The CDR3 region has the DNA TGTGCCTTGTGGGAGGTGATCCCCCAAGAGTTGGGCAAAAAAAGCAAGGTATTT.

Judged by abundance, this clone is medium-sized. The chain joins TRGV3 to TRGJ1 or TRGJ2. V dropped 1 base and J dropped 5; count of bases not matched to a gene: 8. The germline gives CDR1 VTNTFY, CDR2 YDVSTARD (reference sequence). The CDR3 length is 14 residues. The CDR3 sequence is CATWDSPRHYKKLF. CDR3 nucleotide sequence: TGTGCCACCTGGGACAGCCCAAGACATTATAAGAAACTCTTT.

This clone was detected only a few times. A read error may account for a junction end that differs from germline. V usage is TRGV3 and J usage is TRGJ1 or TRGJ2. The CDR3 is 13 amino acids. CDR1 is VTNTFY, CDR2 YDVSTARD, per germline (reference sequence). CDR3 DNA: TGTGCCACCTGGGACAGACCCGGTTATCAGAAACTCTTT. Translated, it gives CATWDRPGYQKLF.

This clone was detected only a few times. A read error likely explains why the TCRdb protein, taken from a much larger clone, differs from this DNA's translation at residue 9; the protein shown is translated from the DNA. This rearrangement joins TRGV3 to TRGJ1 or TRGJ2. Germline V gene sequence: CDR1 VTNTFY, CDR2 YDVSTARD (reference sequence). Trimming at V came to 1 base and at J to 7 bases, leaving 10 bases not matched to a gene. The CDR3 totals 14 residues. The CDR3 loop is CATWDSRLEYKKLF. CDR3 sequence (DNA): TGTGCCACCTGGGACAGTAGGTTGGAATATAAGAAACTCTTT.

In its sample, this clone is medium-sized. This chain joins TRGV9 and TRGJ1 or TRGJ2. The junction had 12 bases not matched to a gene; V was cut back by 3 bases and J by 1 base. The CDR3 loop spans 16 amino acids. From germline, CDR1 is GITISATS and CDR2 ISYDGTV (reference sequence). CDR3 sequence: CALWESPRSNYYKKLF. The CDR3 nucleotides are TGTGCCTTGTGGGAGTCACCCCGATCTAATTATTATAAGAAACTCTTT.

On this clone: Its ends do not fully match the called genes, so a read error is possible. The chain joins TRGV8 to TRGJ1 or TRGJ2. The CDR3 loop spans 11 amino acids. CDR1 is VENAVY, CDR2 YDSYNSRV, per germline. The CDR3 coding sequence is TGTGCCACCGGGGAACATTATAAGAAACTCTTT. This codes for CATGEHYKKLF.

By proportion, this clone is large. This chain uses TRGV2 with TRGJ1 or TRGJ2. V lost 3 bases to trimming and J lost 4 bases; unmatched junction nucleotides: 6. Germline V lookup: CDR1 EGSNGY, CDR2 YDSYNSKV. This CDR3 has 13 amino acids. The CDR3 is CATWDRLYYKKLF. The CDR3, as DNA: TGTGCCACCTGGGACCGGCTCTATTATAAGAAACTCTTT.

Comment on this clone: A single base is all that separates this from a far larger clone, so a read error is likely. This chain uses TRGV9 with TRGJ1 or TRGJ2. The CDR3 has 14 residues. Germline CDR1 and CDR2: GITISATS and ISYDGTV (reference sequence). CDR3 DNA: TGTGCCTTGTGGGAGCTGCGGTTAGGATATAAGAAACTATTT. It specifies CALWELRLGYKKLF.

This clone came up a few times. The chain carries TRGV3 and TRGJ1 or TRGJ2. The trim removed 0 bases at V and 6 bases at J, leaving 8 bases unmatched. In germline, CDR1 is VTNTFY, CDR2 YDVSTARD (reference sequence). The CDR3 extends over 14 amino acids. CDR3 in DNA: TGTGCCACCTGGGACAGGCAATGGGGTTATAAGAAACTCTTT. This sequence encodes CATWDRQWGYKKLF.

Note on this clone: The protein in TCRdb stems from a much larger clone and differs at residue 7 from this DNA's translation, likely a read error; here the protein is translated from the DNA. The chain is built from TRGV9 and TRGJ1 or TRGJ2. CDR3 length: 13 amino acids. Unmatched junction bases numbered 8, after V lost 0 bases and J lost 9 bases. Per the germline V gene, CDR1 is GITISATS and CDR2 is ISYDGTV (reference sequence). CDR3 sequence reads: CALWEVRLGKKLF. CDR3 nucleotide sequence: TGTGCCTTGTGGGAGGTGCGGTTGGGTAAGAAACTCTTT.

This chain joins TRGV8 and TRGJP2. Germline values: CDR1 VENAVY, CDR2 YDSYNSRV. The ends lost 5 bases at V and 0 bases at J; junction bases unmatched: 6. CDR3 length: 15 residues. CDR3 sequence: CATWVRYSSDWIKTF. DNA for the CDR3: TGTGCCACCTGGGTCCGGTATAGTAGTGATTGGATCAAGACGTTT.

Concerning this clone itself: The junction differs from germline at one of its ends, possibly a read error. The genes are TRGV9 and TRGJ1 or TRGJ2. Germline V gene sequence: CDR1 GITISATS, CDR2 ISYDGTV (reference sequence). There are 12 residues in the CDR3. The CDR3 DNA is TGCGCCTTGGGGGAGGTGCAGGAGAAGAAACTCTTT. Translating gives CALGEVQEKKLF.

By share, this clone ranks as medium-sized. The rearrangement uses TRGV5 and TRGJ1 or TRGJ2. The CDR3 has 14 amino acids. V shed 3 bases, J shed 6 bases, and the junction held 11 bases outside the gene matches. Per the germline V gene, CDR1 is VINAFY and CDR2 is YDVSNSKD. The CDR3 region has the DNA TGTGCCACCTGGGACCTCAAAACCCGTTATAAGAAACTCTTT. Residues: CATWDLKTRYKKLF.

This clone is medium-sized. V gene TRGV3 combines with J gene TRGJ1 or TRGJ2. This CDR3 contains 13 residues. CDR1 is VTNTFY, CDR2 YDVSTARD, per germline (reference sequence). Germline trimming cut 0 bases from V and 1 base from J; bases unmatched to any gene: 0. The CDR3 loop is CATWDRNYYKKLF. The CDR3 region has the DNA TGTGCCACCTGGGACAGGAATTATTATAAGAAACTCTTT.

On this clone: This DNA's translation and the protein TCRdb lists, from a much larger clone, do not match at residue 4, likely due to a read error; the protein shown is translated from the DNA. V and J are TRGV2 and TRGJ1 or TRGJ2. Germline V gene lookup returns CDR1 EGSNGY and CDR2 YDSYNSKV. CDR3 size: 11 residues. The CDR3 DNA follows: TGTGCCACCTGTGACGGTTATAAGAAACTCTTT. Amino acids: CATCDGYKKLF.

No V gene call is available, although the J gene is TRGJ1 or TRGJ2. This CDR3 has 14 residues. The CDR3 DNA follows: TGTGCCACCTTTTACGTTCCACGAAGATATAAGAAACTCTTT. This encodes CATFYVPRRYKKLF.

This clone showed up just a few times. TCRdb's protein, taken from a much larger clone, differs from this DNA's translation at residue 8, likely owing to a read error; the protein displayed comes from the DNA. V gene TRGV3 combines with J gene TRGJ1 or TRGJ2. With V trimmed by 0 bases and J by 7 bases, 6 bases remained unmatched. Germline V gene data show CDR1 as VTNTFY and CDR2 as YDVSTARD (reference sequence). CDR3 length equals 13 residues. In DNA form, the CDR3 reads TGTGCCACCTGGGACAGGCTTTGGTATAAGAAACTCTTT. Its protein product is CATWDRLWYKKLF.

Of note for this clone: This probably arose from a read error, given a far larger clone one base away. This sample includes further DNA sequences coding for the same CDR3. This chain links TRGV9 with TRGJ1 or TRGJ2. The CDR3 is made up of 12 amino acids. The germline gives CDR1 GITISATS, CDR2 ISYDGTV (reference sequence). Trimming cost V 12 bases and J 11 bases; bases outside gene matches: 19. CDR3 loop: CALNRGASEKLF. CDR3 nucleotide sequence: TGTGCCCTGAATCGGGGTGCTTCGGAGAAACTCTTT.

The chain links TRGV5 to TRGJ1 or TRGJ2. The trim removed 1 base at V and 7 bases at J, leaving 10 bases unmatched. CDR1 and CDR2 from the germline V gene are VINAFY and YDVSNSKD. This CDR3 comprises 14 residues. Here the CDR3 reads CATWDSPSRYKKLF. The DNA of the CDR3 is TGTGCCACCTGGGACAGCCCAAGTAGGTATAAGAAACTCTTT.

A remark on this clone: TCRdb's entry gives the protein of a much larger clone, which mismatches this DNA's translation at residue 7, likely from a read error; the protein reported here is translated from the DNA. The rearrangement links TRGV9 to TRGJ1 or TRGJ2. Germline V gives CDR1 GITISATS, CDR2 ISYDGTV (reference sequence). The CDR3 loop spans 12 amino acids. J gave up 5 bases and V 5 bases, and 6 bases lay outside the gene matches. The CDR3 nucleotides read TGTGCCTTGTGGGCTAATCATTATAAGAAACTCTTT. Encoded protein: CALWANHYKKLF.